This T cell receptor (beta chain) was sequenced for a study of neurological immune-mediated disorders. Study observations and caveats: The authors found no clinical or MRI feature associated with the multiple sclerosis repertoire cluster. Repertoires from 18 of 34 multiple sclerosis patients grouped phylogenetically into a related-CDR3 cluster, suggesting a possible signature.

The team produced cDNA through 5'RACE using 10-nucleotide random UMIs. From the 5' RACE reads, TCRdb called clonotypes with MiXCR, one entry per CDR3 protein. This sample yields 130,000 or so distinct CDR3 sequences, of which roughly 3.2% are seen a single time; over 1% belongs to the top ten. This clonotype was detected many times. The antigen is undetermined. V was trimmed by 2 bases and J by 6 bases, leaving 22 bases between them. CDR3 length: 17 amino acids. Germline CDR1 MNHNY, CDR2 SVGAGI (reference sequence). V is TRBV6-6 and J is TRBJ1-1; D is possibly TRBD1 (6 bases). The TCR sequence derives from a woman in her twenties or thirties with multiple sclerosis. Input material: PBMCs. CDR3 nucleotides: TGTGCCAGCAGTTACCCCCAGGGGTTTCGGGATAAACCTGAAGCTTTCTTT. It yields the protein CASSYPQGFRDKPEAFF.